Listed below are T cell receptor beta chains from one sample, sequenced in a study of graft-versus-host responses after intestinal transplantation. Method: immunoSEQ multiplex PCR; TCRdb's copy keeps in-frame clones and lacks some. Counted here are about 3,200 clones, approximately 94% occurring once; the ten biggest clones make up roughly 4.3%. Source: bone marrow, taken roughly 54 weeks after transplant. All receptors come from a human patient who received an intestinal transplant, so some T cells may come from the graft donor. The conserved cysteine and the conserved F or W are not part of the CDR3 here.

V,J,CDR3
TRBV28,TRBJ2-5,ASSLVIQGEVQVQETQY
TRBV29-1,TRBJ2-5,SVAQTSTETQY
TRBV7-9,TRBJ1-2,ASSLSIDRVA
TRBV11-1,TRBJ2-5,ASSWTGADQETQY
TRBV6-5,TRBJ1-1,ASSWTGKTEAF
TRBV4-3,TRBJ1-2,ASSQDRGDYGYT
TRBV5-1,TRBJ1-4,ASSLSTEMKKLF
TRBV19,TRBJ1-2,ASSIPGSHGYT
TRBV18,TRBJ2-7,ASSPLDRAVAGEQY
TRBV9,TRBJ2-7,ASSVGGTGDPYEQY
TRBV6-9,TRBJ1-5,ASSDQGTYQPQH
TRBV6-6,TRBJ2-3,ASSYSGGADTQY
TRBV18,TRBJ2-5,ASSASGKYQTQY
TRBV13,TRBJ2-6,ASSVVQSRANVLT
TRBV6-1,TRBJ2-7,ASSEARGPYEQY
TRBV6-1,TRBJ1-2,ASSDPGKCRKTYGYT
TRBV7-9,TRBJ2-7,ASSLPSDRKISYEQY
TRBV6-5,TRBJ2-7,ASSYSGLGPYEQY
TRBV11-2,TRBJ2-2,ASNTQGTGELF
TRBV6-5,TRBJ2-3,ASSYSDRGSTDTQY
TRBV10-3,TRBJ1-2,AISESPRGLNYGYT
TRBV4-2,TRBJ2-1,ASRQGLAEFNEQF
TRBV10-2,TRBJ1-6,ASRYRDNNSPLH
TRBV6-5,TRBJ2-7,ASRPPGLYSYEQY
TRBV28,-,ASRPPGQFHEQY
TRBV2,TRBJ2-3,ASSEGLAIPDTQY
TRBV15,TRBJ2-5,ATSRGQGEAETQY
TRBV4-1,TRBJ2-7,ASSAPGTGERVYEQY
TRBV6-5,TRBJ2-2,ASSYSTTGELF
TRBV6-1,TRBJ2-1,ASSGNYYNEQF
TRBV4-2,TRBJ2-7,ASSQDGASGRKEQY
TRBV21-1,TRBJ2-1,ASRFRVATHSDNEQF
TRBV21-1,TRBJ1-5,ASSTEDRGNQPQH
TRBV4-1,TRBJ2-2,ASSQRGGTGELF
TRBV5-1,TRBJ2-1,ASESGSSYNEQF